This is a list of T cell receptor beta chains from one sample in a study of T cells in Graves' hyperthyroidism and ophthalmopathy. TCRdb processed the multiplex PCR reads anew with MiXCR; each CDR3 protein has one entry. The sample yields 500,000 to 550,000 distinct CDR3 sequences, roughly 20% seen once. The sequencing input was blood. Receptors were obtained from a man younger than 30 with Graves' hyperthyroidism. The CDR3 runs from the conserved cysteine through the conserved F or W. A D gene is named only where the DNA matches it firmly. Only some rows state a clone size, as once, few, many or a class for expanded clones.

D gene: NA; V gene: TRBV28; clone size: many; J gene: TRBJ2-7; CDR3 DNA: TGTGCCAGCTCAACCTCGACAGGGAGGAACGAGCAGTACTTC; CDR3 protein: CASSTSTGRNEQYF
D gene: NA; V gene: TRBV7-8; clone size: many; J gene: TRBJ1-1; CDR3 DNA: TGTGCCAGCAGCTTAATGTGGAAGATGGGTGAAGCTTTCTTT; CDR3 protein: CASSLMWKMGEAFF
D gene: NA; V gene: TRBV12-3/TRBV12-4; clone size: NA; J gene: TRBJ2-7; CDR3 DNA: TGTGCCAGCAGACGAGGGACCTTCCCCTACGAGCAGTACTTC; CDR3 protein: CASRRGTFPYEQYF
D gene: NA; V gene: TRBV28; clone size: few; J gene: TRBJ1-1; CDR3 DNA: TGTGCCAGCAGTTTAGGGGCGAACACTGAAGCTTGCTTT; CDR3 protein: CASSLGANTEACF
D gene: TRBD1; V gene: TRBV6-1; clone size: many; J gene: TRBJ1-5; CDR3 DNA: TGTGCCAGCAGCCGAAACCGGGACAGTCTCAATCAGCCCCAGCATTTT; CDR3 protein: CASSRNRDSLNQPQHF
D gene: NA; V gene: TRBV19; clone size: many; J gene: TRBJ2-5; CDR3 DNA: TGTGCCAGTAGTATTTTAGGCGCTCAAGAGACCCAGTACTTC; CDR3 protein: CASSILGAQETQYF
D gene: NA; V gene: TRBV28; clone size: many; J gene: TRBJ2-5; CDR3 DNA: TGTGCCAGCACTTCCGCGGGACAAGAGACCCAGTACTTC; CDR3 protein: CASTSAGQETQYF
D gene: NA; V gene: TRBV6-2/TRBV6-3; clone size: many; J gene: TRBJ1-2; CDR3 DNA: TGTGCCAGCAGTGTTAACAGCCTCTATGGCTACACCTTC; CDR3 protein: CASSVNSLYGYTF
D gene: NA; V gene: TRBV6-2/TRBV6-3; clone size: many; J gene: TRBJ2-4; CDR3 DNA: TGTGCCAGCAGTTTTTCTCTCGGGGCTAACATTCAGTACTTC; CDR3 protein: CASSFSLGANIQYF
D gene: NA; V gene: TRBV11-1; clone size: many; J gene: TRBJ1-1; CDR3 DNA: TGTGCCAGCAGCGAAGGGGAAGGGCCTCAAAACGCTGAAGCTTTCTTT; CDR3 protein: CASSEGEGPQNAEAFF
D gene: NA; V gene: TRBV28; clone size: NA; J gene: TRBJ1-5; CDR3 DNA: TGTGCCAGCAGTTTCGGACTGTGGCGTAATCAGCCCCAGCATTTT; CDR3 protein: CASSFGLWRNQPQHF
D gene: NA; V gene: TRBV6-5; clone size: many; J gene: TRBJ1-2; CDR3 DNA: TGTGCCAGCAGTACCACAGGAGAGTATGGCTACACCTTC; CDR3 protein: CASSTTGEYGYTF
D gene: NA; V gene: TRBV15; clone size: many; J gene: TRBJ2-7; CDR3 DNA: TGTGCCACCAGCAGAACGAAAGGAGAGAAAACTTACTACGAGCAGTACTTC; CDR3 protein: CATSRTKGEKTYYEQYF
D gene: NA; V gene: TRBV4-1; clone size: many; J gene: TRBJ1-1; CDR3 DNA: TGCGCCAGCAGCCAAGATGGCGGCAACACGGGCACTGAAGCTTTCTTT; CDR3 protein: CASSQDGGNTGTEAFF
D gene: TRBD1; V gene: TRBV30; clone size: few; J gene: TRBJ2-5; CDR3 DNA: TGTGCCTGGCGGGACAGGGTAGAGACCCAGTACTTC; CDR3 protein: CAWRDRVETQYF
D gene: NA; V gene: TRBV12-3/TRBV12-4; clone size: NA; J gene: TRBJ2-5; CDR3 DNA: TGTGCCAGCAGGGAGGGGTTTGAGACCCAGTACTTC; CDR3 protein: CASREGFETQYF
D gene: NA; V gene: TRBV20-1; clone size: few; J gene: TRBJ2-7; CDR3 DNA: TGCAGTGCCTCGCCGGGAGTTAAATACGAGCAGTACTTC; CDR3 protein: CSASPGVKYEQYF
D gene: NA; V gene: TRBV28; clone size: many; J gene: TRBJ1-1; CDR3 DNA: TGTGCCAGCAGTTCTTCTTGGGGATTTGAAGCTTTCTTT; CDR3 protein: CASSSSWGFEAFF
D gene: TRBD1; V gene: TRBV7-9; clone size: many; J gene: TRBJ2-4; CDR3 DNA: TGTGCCAGCAGCTTACTGGGACAGGGGGCCAAAAACATTCAGTACTTC; CDR3 protein: CASSLLGQGAKNIQYF
D gene: NA; V gene: TRBV30; clone size: few; J gene: TRBJ1-6; CDR3 DNA: TGTGCCTGGAGTGCCAGGGCAATGGGGAATTCACCCCTCCACTTT; CDR3 protein: CAWSARAMGNSPLHF
D gene: NA; V gene: TRBV2; clone size: many; J gene: TRBJ1-1; CDR3 DNA: TGTGCCAGCAGTGAACCCCAGGGGTTAGGCACTGAAGCTTTCTTT; CDR3 protein: CASSEPQGLGTEAFF
D gene: NA; V gene: TRBV19; clone size: many; J gene: TRBJ1-5; CDR3 DNA: TGTGCCAGTAGTATAAGAGGGGGAGGCAATCAGCCCCAGCATTTT; CDR3 protein: CASSIRGGGNQPQHF
D gene: NA; V gene: TRBV10-3; clone size: NA; J gene: TRBJ1-1; CDR3 DNA: TGTGCCACCCGGGGCCCCGAGACAGGGAACACTGAAGCTTTCTTT; CDR3 protein: CATRGPETGNTEAFF
D gene: NA; V gene: TRBV6-1; clone size: NA; J gene: TRBJ1-2; CDR3 DNA: TGTGCCAGCAGTGAAATTTCGGGAACAGGGAACTATGGCTACACCTTC; CDR3 protein: CASSEISGTGNYGYTF
D gene: NA; V gene: TRBV2; clone size: many; J gene: TRBJ1-2; CDR3 DNA: TGTGCCAGCAGCCGGGACCTCTATGGCTACACCTTC; CDR3 protein: CASSRDLYGYTF
D gene: NA; V gene: TRBV12-3/TRBV12-4; clone size: many; J gene: TRBJ1-5; CDR3 DNA: TGTGCCAGCAGTCGCGCCAGGGAACGCCAGCCCCAGCATTTT; CDR3 protein: CASSRARERQPQHF
D gene: NA; V gene: TRBV20-1; clone size: many; J gene: TRBJ2-7; CDR3 DNA: TGCAGTGCTAGTCCTTGGGACTACGAGCAGTACTTC; CDR3 protein: CSASPWDYEQYF
D gene: NA; V gene: TRBV2; clone size: NA; J gene: TRBJ2-5; CDR3 DNA: TGTGCCAGCAGTGAAAGGGGGGTCCACCAAGAGACCCAGTACTTC; CDR3 protein: CASSERGVHQETQYF
D gene: TRBD1; V gene: TRBV13; clone size: many; J gene: TRBJ2-7; CDR3 DNA: TGTGCCAGCAGCCGAGACGGGACAGGGTCTGGTTACGAGCAGTACTTC; CDR3 protein: CASSRDGTGSGYEQYF
D gene: NA; V gene: TRBV30; clone size: few; J gene: TRBJ2-2; CDR3 DNA: TGTGCCTGGACTAACACCGGGGAGCTGTTTTTT; CDR3 protein: CAWTNTGELFF
D gene: TRBD1; V gene: TRBV6-1; clone size: many; J gene: TRBJ1-2; CDR3 DNA: TGTGCCAGCACTCCCATTCGACAGGGCTATGGCTACACCTTC; CDR3 protein: CASTPIRQGYGYTF
D gene: TRBD1; V gene: TRBV6-1; clone size: many; J gene: TRBJ1-2; CDR3 DNA: TGTGCCAGCAGTGAGGGACAGGCAATTGGGTATGGCTACACCTTC; CDR3 protein: CASSEGQAIGYGYTF
D gene: TRBD1; V gene: TRBV11-2; clone size: many; J gene: TRBJ2-5; CDR3 DNA: TGTGCCAGCAGCTTAGGAGACAGGGGGCAAGAGACCCAGTACTTC; CDR3 protein: CASSLGDRGQETQYF
D gene: NA; V gene: TRBV19; clone size: many; J gene: TRBJ1-5; CDR3 DNA: TGTGCCAGTAGTATTACCAGGACCAATCAGCCCCAGCATTTT; CDR3 protein: CASSITRTNQPQHF
D gene: NA; V gene: TRBV25-1; clone size: many; J gene: TRBJ2-5; CDR3 DNA: TGTGCCAGCAGTGAATATTCAGGGGCCGAGACCCAGTACTTC; CDR3 protein: CASSEYSGAETQYF
D gene: TRBD1; V gene: TRBV5-1; clone size: NA; J gene: TRBJ1-2; CDR3 DNA: TGCGCCAGCAGAGCCGGGACAGGGACCAAGGCCTATGGCTACACCTTC; CDR3 protein: CASRAGTGTKAYGYTF
D gene: NA; V gene: TRBV30; clone size: many; J gene: TRBJ1-1; CDR3 DNA: TGTGCCTGGACCCCCCGGCTGAACACTGAAGCTTTCTTT; CDR3 protein: CAWTPRLNTEAFF
D gene: NA; V gene: TRBV5-5; clone size: NA; J gene: TRBJ1-1; CDR3 DNA: TGTGCCAGCAGCCGGGACATCCAGAACACTGATGCTTTCTTT; CDR3 protein: CASSRDIQNTDAFF
D gene: NA; V gene: TRBV2; clone size: many; J gene: TRBJ2-2; CDR3 DNA: TGTGCCAGCAGTGAGGCACAGATCTTGAACACCGGGGAGCTGTTTTTT; CDR3 protein: CASSEAQILNTGELFF